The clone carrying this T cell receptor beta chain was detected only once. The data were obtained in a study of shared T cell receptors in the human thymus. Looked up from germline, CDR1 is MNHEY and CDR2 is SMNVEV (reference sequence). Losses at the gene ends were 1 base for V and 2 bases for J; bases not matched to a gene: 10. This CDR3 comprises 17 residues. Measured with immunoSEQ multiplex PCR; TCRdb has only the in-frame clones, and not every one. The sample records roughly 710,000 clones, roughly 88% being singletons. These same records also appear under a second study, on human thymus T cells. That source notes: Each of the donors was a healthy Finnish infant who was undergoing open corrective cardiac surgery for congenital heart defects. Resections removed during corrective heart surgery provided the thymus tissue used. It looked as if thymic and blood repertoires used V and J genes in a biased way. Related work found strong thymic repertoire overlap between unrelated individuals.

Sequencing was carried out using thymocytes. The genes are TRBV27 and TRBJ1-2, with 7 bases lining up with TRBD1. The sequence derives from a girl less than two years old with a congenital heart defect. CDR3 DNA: TGTGCCAGCAGTTTATATCCTACAGGGGTCTCAAACTATGGCTACACCTTC. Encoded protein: CASSLYPTGVSNYGYTF.